This TCR beta chain was identified in a study of T-cell memory formation after mild COVID-19. TCRdb re-called the 5' RACE reads through MiXCR, storing one row per CDR3 protein. The data show tens of thousands of distinct CDR3 sequences, over 8.5% seen once. This clonotype was seen a few times. CDR3 length equals 18 residues. Germline CDR1 and CDR2: SGHTA and FQGNSA. V lost 2 bases to trimming and J lost 3 bases, with 19 bases between them. This chain uses TRBV7-2 with TRBJ1-4; D unclear. The specimen was PBMCs or a T cell subset sorted from them (not recorded which). The receptor was isolated from an adult woman who had mild COVID-19 (a few samples of this study predate the infection). Cell type and time point are not known. The CDR3 sequence: CASSLTDLGQPSNEKLFF. CDR3 sequence (DNA): TGTGCCAGCAGCTTAACCGACCTAGGGCAGCCCTCTAATGAAAAACTGTTTTTT.